These 2 T cell receptor beta chains were all obtained from the same sample, sequenced in a study of tumor-infiltrating lymphocytes in localized non-small cell lung cancer. Sequenced by immunoSEQ multiplex PCR; TCRdb stores in-frame clones only, minus some. The repertoire holds tens of thousands of clones, with approximately 85% as singletons. The specimen sequenced was lung tumor tissue. These TCRs come from a human donor with non-small cell lung cancer.

The CDR3 DNA reads as TGTGCCAGCAGAAGACAGGGAGGGGACTCCGGCTACACCTTC. As protein: CASRRQGGDSGYTF. The chain combines TRBV2 with TRBJ1-2; 7 bases are shared with TRBD1. CDR3 length equals 14 residues. Germline V gives CDR1 SNHLY, CDR2 FYNNEI. V lost 6 bases, J lost 8 bases, and 12 bases stayed unmatched.

V is TRBV9 and J is TRBJ1-5; D is unclear. Between the trimmed V and J ends, which lost 0 bases and 5 bases, there was a span of 6 bases. The CDR3 is made up of 13 amino acids. In germline, CDR1 is SGDLS, CDR2 YYNGEE. The CDR3 loop is CASSVGSHQPQHF. In DNA form, the CDR3 reads TGTGCCAGCAGCGTAGGCTCACATCAGCCCCAGCATTTT.